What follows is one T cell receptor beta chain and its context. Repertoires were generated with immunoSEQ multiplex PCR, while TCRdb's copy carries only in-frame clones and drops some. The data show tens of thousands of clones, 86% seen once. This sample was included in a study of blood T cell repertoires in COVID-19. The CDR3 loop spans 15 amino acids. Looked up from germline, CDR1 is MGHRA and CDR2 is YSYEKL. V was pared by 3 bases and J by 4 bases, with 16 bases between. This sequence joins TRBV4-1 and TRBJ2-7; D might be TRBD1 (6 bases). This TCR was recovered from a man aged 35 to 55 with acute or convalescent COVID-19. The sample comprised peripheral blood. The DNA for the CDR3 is TGCGCCAGCAGCCATAGTTCGACAGGTGCATACGAGCAGTACTTC. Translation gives CASSHSSTGAYEQYF.